These 29 T cell receptor beta chains originate from one sample sequenced in a study of neurological immune-mediated disorders. TCRdb re-called the 5' RACE reads through MiXCR, storing one row per CDR3 protein. The sample lists tens of thousands of distinct CDR3 sequences; approximately 6.2% were seen once. The sequencing input was CD8+ T cells from blood. The receptors were gathered from a man younger than 30 in good health.

The gene calls are TRBV6-1 and TRBJ2-7; maybe TRBD1 (6 bases). The CDR3 sequence is 15 residues long. V lost 5 bases, J lost 2 bases, and 16 bases lay in between. Germline V gives CDR1 MNHNS, CDR2 SASEGT. The chain's CDR3 is CASSSLGTPTYEQYF. Here the CDR3 DNA reads TGTGCCAGCAGTTCTTTGGGGACACCTACCTACGAGCAGTACTTC.

This clonotype was counted at least ten times. This sequence joins TRBV19 and TRBJ1-2, with D uncertain. Per germline, CDR1 LNHDA and CDR2 SQIVND (reference sequence). With 7 bases removed from V and 8 bases from J, the gap between germline ends came to 11 bases. The CDR3 extends over 11 amino acids. DNA for the CDR3: TGTGCCAGTATGGACCCGGGGGGCTACACCTTC. It translates to CASMDPGGYTF.

This clonotype has at least ten counts. This chain links TRBV5-1 with TRBJ2-2; 15 nucleotides match TRBD2. The germline V gene has CDR1 SGHRS and CDR2 YFSETQ. The CDR3 runs 17 residues. With 4 bases clipped from V and 4 bases from J, the junction kept 5 bases outside the gene matches. The CDR3 DNA follows: TGCGCCAGCAGCCCCCGGACTAGCGGGGGGGGCACCGGGGAGCTGTTTTTT. Protein sequence: CASSPRTSGGGTGELFF. The full variable domain, rest sourced from reference TRBV5-1 and TRBJ2-2, is KAGVTQTPRYLIKTRGQQVTLSCSPISGHRSVSWYQQTPGQGLQFLFEYFSETQRNKGNFPGRFSGRQFSNSRSEMNVSTLELGDSALYLCASSPRTSGGGTGELFFGEGSRLTVL.

This clonotype has ten or more counts. This rearrangement joins TRBV29-1 to TRBJ2-2, with D possibly being TRBD2 (7 bases). The CDR3 loop spans 17 amino acids. Germline V gene sequence: CDR1 SQVTM, CDR2 ANQGSEA. Trimming removed 0 bases from V and 6 bases from J, with 20 bases in between. The CDR3 region has the DNA TGCAGCGTTGAAGACCCAATGGGGGGGGCGCTTCCCGGGGAGCTGTTTTTT. It is translated as CSVEDPMGGALPGELFF.

This clonotype was recorded many times. V is TRBV5-1 and J is TRBJ2-3; no clear D. The germline V gene has CDR1 SGHRS and CDR2 YFSETQ. This CDR3 has 14 residues. The germline V and J ends were trimmed by 2 bases and 6 bases, with 13 bases remaining between them. In DNA, the CDR3 is TGCGCCAGCAGCTTAGACGGACCAGACGATACGCAGTATTTT. It is translated as CASSLDGPDDTQYF.

This clonotype was seen ten or more times. The rearrangement links TRBV4-2 to TRBJ2-3, with no clear D. V shed 0 bases and J shed 4 bases, with 11 bases lying between them. This CDR3 region has 15 residues. Germline V CDR1 and CDR2: LGHNA, YNFKEQ. The CDR3 DNA reads TGTGCCAGCAGCCAAGAAGTCCGACAAGCAGATACGCAGTATTTT. Its protein is CASSQEVRQADTQYF.

This clonotype was observed many times. The chain links TRBV6-2 or TRBV6-3 to TRBJ1-5; 9 nucleotides line up with TRBD1. CDR1 and CDR2 (germline): MNHEY, SVGEGT. The CDR3 spans 15 residues. V lost 5 bases to trimming and J lost 4 bases; unmatched junction nucleotides: 6. The CDR3 region is CASSPGTGPNQPQHF. The CDR3 DNA follows: TGTGCCAGCAGTCCCGGGACAGGGCCTAATCAGCCCCAGCATTTT.

CDR3 in amino acids: CACRGVGSSTDTQYF. The CDR3 DNA reads TGTGCCTGTAGAGGCGTAGGGAGTAGCACAGATACGCAGTATTTT. The chain employs TRBV30 and TRBJ2-3, with D possibly matching TRBD2 (5 bases). This CDR3 comprises 15 residues. The germline CDR1 and CDR2 sequences are GTSNPN and SVGIG (reference sequence). V was shortened by 6 bases and J by 0 bases, with 16 bases between the two germline ends. Combining the CDR3 with reference TRBV30 and TRBJ2-3 gives the whole variable domain SQTIHQWPATLVQPVGSPLSLECTVEGTSNPNLYWYRQAAGRGLQLLFYSVGIGQISSEVPQNLSASRPQDRQFILSSKKLLLSDSGFYLCACRGVGSSTDTQYFGPGTRLTVL.

This clonotype was seen repeatedly, ten times or more. The chain links TRBV11-2 to TRBJ2-1; no definite D call. CDR1 and CDR2 from the germline V gene are SGHAT and FQNNGV. CDR3 length: 10 residues. Trimming left V 4 bases short and J 5 bases short, with 0 bases between. The CDR3 protein is CASSYNEQFF. The DNA for the CDR3 is TGTGCCAGCAGCTACAATGAGCAGTTCTTC.

The table lists this clonotype with many counts. The chain recombines TRBV20-1 with TRBJ2-3; TRBD1 agrees at 10 bases. Trimming at V came to 6 bases and at J to 3 bases, leaving 9 bases not matched to a gene. The germline V gene encodes CDR1 DFQATT and CDR2 SNEGSKA (reference sequence). The CDR3 is 15 residues long. The CDR3 coding sequence is TGCAGTGCCCCGGAGGGGGGACAGGGGACAGATACGCAGTATTTT. It yields the protein CSAPEGGQGTDTQYF.

This clonotype came up many times. The V call is TRBV7-9, the J call TRBJ2-1; D unresolved. The germline V and J ends were trimmed by 3 bases and 10 bases, with 10 bases remaining between them. CDR1 is SEHNR, CDR2 FQNEAQ, per germline (reference sequence). This CDR3 contains 12 residues. In DNA, the CDR3 is TGTGCCAGCAGCTTCGGGCAATCCGAGCAGTTCTTC. Translating gives CASSFGQSEQFF.

Ten or more counts support this clonotype. This chain uses TRBV10-3 with TRBJ2-3; D gene uncertain. The CDR3 extends over 13 amino acids. Germline assignment: CDR1 ENHRY and CDR2 SYGVKD. Deletions cut 9 bases from V and 2 bases from J, with 12 bases between. In nucleotides, the CDR3 is TGTGCCATACGGGCAGGCCTCACAGATACGCAGTATTTT. Its translation is CAIRAGLTDTQYF.

In its sample, this clonotype was seen many times. V usage is TRBV20-1 and J usage is TRBJ2-7, with TRBD1 matching 8 bases. CDR1 and CDR2 from the germline V gene are DFQATT and SNEGSKA (reference sequence). The CDR3 has 14 amino acids. J was trimmed by 3 bases and V by 4 bases; bases with no gene match: 8. In nucleotides, the CDR3 is TGCAGTGCTACCTGGACAGGGAGAGACTACGAGCAGTACTTC. This encodes CSATWTGRDYEQYF.

This clonotype was detected ten times or more. The rearrangement uses TRBV6-1 and TRBJ2-1, with a tentative D call TRBD1 (6 bases). V was clipped by 3 bases and J by 4 bases, with 16 bases between them. The CDR3 totals 16 residues. CDR1 is MNHNS, CDR2 SASEGT, per germline. The CDR3 loop is CASSETLDRIYNEQFF. The DNA of the CDR3 is TGTGCCAGCAGTGAGACCCTTGACAGGATTTACAATGAGCAGTTCTTC.

At least ten counts were recorded for this clonotype. V usage is TRBV5-1 and J usage is TRBJ2-7, with TRBD1 identical over 8 bases. CDR1 and CDR2 (germline): SGHRS, YFSETQ. After removal of 0 bases from V and 3 bases from J, the junction contained 2 bases not matched to a gene. The CDR3 is 14 amino acids. CDR3 sequence reads: CASSLAGTGYEQYF. The CDR3 nucleotides are TGCGCCAGCAGCTTGGCTGGGACAGGCTACGAGCAGTACTTC.

This clonotype was recorded many times. DNA of the CDR3: TGCAGTGCTGGAGGACTAGCGGGGTCGATCGGGGAGCTGTTTTTT. Translation gives CSAGGLAGSIGELFF. V and J are TRBV20-1 and TRBJ2-2, with 12 bases fitting TRBD2. CDR3 length: 15 residues. Germline V lookup: CDR1 DFQATT, CDR2 SNEGSKA (reference sequence). Losses at the gene ends were 5 bases for V and 7 bases for J; bases not matched to a gene: 8.

Many counts were recorded for this clonotype. The chain employs TRBV19 and TRBJ2-2; D could derive from TRBD1 or TRBD2 (5 bases each). The CDR3 consists of 14 residues. The germline CDR1 and CDR2 sequences are LNHDA and SQIVND (reference sequence). Trimming shortened V by 1 base and J by 6 bases, and 9 bases separated the two germline ends. The CDR3 loop is CASSIVPGPGELFF. CDR3 nucleotide sequence: TGTGCCAGTAGTATAGTTCCGGGGCCCGGGGAGCTGTTTTTT.

This clonotype was counted ten times or more. V and J are TRBV14 and TRBJ2-1; D gene uncertain. CDR1 and CDR2 (germline): SGHDN, FVKESK. The CDR3 is 14 residues long. Trimming took 0 bases from V and 4 from J, leaving 7 bases between them. The CDR3 region has the DNA TGTGCCAGCAGCCAAGAGGCGGATTACAATGAGCAGTTCTTC. It encodes CASSQEADYNEQFF.

This clonotype was detected ten times or more. CDR3 DNA sequence: TGTGCCAGCAGTGAGGGAGCCGACGGCAATCAGCCCCAGCATTTT. This codes for CASSEGADGNQPQHF. The rearrangement uses TRBV6-4 and TRBJ1-5; D call uncertain. V lost 3 bases to trimming and J lost 2 bases, with 11 bases between them. This CDR3 is 15 amino acids long. Germline CDR1 reads MRHNA; CDR2 reads SNTAGT.

CDR3 sequence (DNA): TGTGCCAGCAGTCCGACAGGAGCTAACTATGGCTACACCTTC. It specifies CASSPTGANYGYTF. The chain couples TRBV12-3 or TRBV12-4 to TRBJ1-2; D might be TRBD1 (6 bases). Trimming took off 5 bases at V and 0 bases at J, with 10 bases between the two ends. The length of the CDR3 is 14 residues.

This clonotype was recorded many times. The chain employs TRBV5-1 and TRBJ1-2, with 7 positions matching TRBD1. The J segment lost 6 bases and the V segment lost 4 bases, leaving 15 bases of the junction unmatched. Germline loops: CDR1 SGHRS, CDR2 YFSETQ. There are 16 residues in the CDR3. CDR3 loop: CASSEEGQPGSHGYTF. The DNA of the CDR3 is TGCGCCAGCAGCGAGGAGGGACAGCCGGGATCCCATGGCTACACCTTC.

This clonotype was seen ten or more times. The J gene is TRBJ2-1, the V gene TRBV20-1; TRBD2 matches at 11 bases. The CDR3 sequence is 14 residues long. Germline CDR1 reads DFQATT; CDR2 reads SNEGSKA (reference sequence). The V segment lost 3 bases and the J segment 3 bases; nucleotides outside the gene matches: 1. CDR3 bases: TGCAGTGCTAGGACTAGCGGGAACTACAATGAGCAGTTCTTC. It translates to CSARTSGNYNEQFF.

Many counts were recorded for this clonotype. The chain carries TRBV9 and TRBJ1-1, with D unclear. Germline lookup yields CDR1 SGDLS and CDR2 YYNGEE. V was pared by 0 bases and J by 1 base, with 16 bases between. The CDR3 is 17 amino acids. The CDR3 spells CASSVGSVLRGNTEAFF. CDR3 coding DNA: TGTGCCAGCAGCGTAGGGTCTGTGTTGAGAGGGAACACTGAAGCTTTCTTT. The variable domain in full, completed from reference TRBV9 and TRBJ1-1, reads DSGVTQTPKHLITATGQRVTLRCSPRSGDLSVYWYQQSLDQGLQFLIQYYNGEERAKGNILERFSAQQFPDLHSELNLSSLELGDSALYFCASSVGSVLRGNTEAFFGQGTRLTVV.

This clonotype came up many times. This CDR3 is CSVSGVGYSGDTSYEQYF. The DNA of the CDR3 is TGCAGCGTTTCGGGCGTTGGGTATAGCGGGGACACCTCCTACGAGCAGTACTTC. J is TRBJ2-7 and V is TRBV29-1; 8 bases align to TRBD2. The length of the CDR3 is 18 residues. From germline, CDR1 is SQVTM and CDR2 ANQGSEA. V was clipped by 5 bases and J by 0 bases; unmatched bases: 18.

The CDR3 DNA follows: TGTGCCAGCAGCCACTGGACAGGGGTCCCTGAAGCTTTCTTT. Translation gives CASSHWTGVPEAFF. The J gene is TRBJ1-1, the V gene TRBV5-4; TRBD1 matches at 9 bases. This CDR3 has 14 residues. V was pared by 4 bases and J by 6 bases, with 7 bases of the junction left unmatched. Germline V CDR1 and CDR2: SGHNT, YYREEE (reference sequence). The full variable domain, in which reference TRBV5-4 and TRBJ1-1 provide the parts outside the CDR3, is ETGVTQSPTHLIKTRGQQVTLRCSSQSGHNTVSWYQQALGQGPQFIFQYYREEENGRGNFPPRFSGLQFPNYSSELNVNALELDDSALYLCASSHWTGVPEAFFGQGTRLTVV.

This clonotype was picked up many times. The genes are TRBV19 and TRBJ2-1, with a possible D match to TRBD2 (6 bases). V was trimmed by 3 bases and J by 8 bases, leaving 8 bases between them. CDR1 and CDR2 from the germline V gene are LNHDA and SQIVND (reference sequence). The CDR3 sequence is 12 residues long. In DNA form, the CDR3 reads TGTGCCAGTAGTATGGGGGGTTATGAGCAGTTCTTC. It yields the protein CASSMGGYEQFF. Full variable domain (missing parts from reference TRBV19 and TRBJ2-1): DGGITQSPKYLFRKEGQNVTLSCEQNLNHDAMYWYRQDPGQGLRLIYYSQIVNDFQKGDIAEGYSVSREKKESFPLTVTSAQKNPTAFYLCASSMGGYEQFFGPGTRLTVL.

This clonotype occurred many times. V gene TRBV29-1 combines with J gene TRBJ1-2; D possibly corresponds to TRBD1 (5 bases). Between the trimmed V and J ends, which lost 3 bases and 3 bases, there was a span of 14 bases. The CDR3 consists of 14 residues. Germline V gene sequence: CDR1 SQVTM, CDR2 ANQGSEA. The CDR3, as DNA: TGCAGCGTTGAGATTCGGGGCGAGGACTATGGCTACACCTTC. Its translation: CSVEIRGEDYGYTF.

The chain carries TRBV10-3 and TRBJ2-7; 7 nucleotides line up with TRBD1. Per germline, CDR1 ENHRY and CDR2 SYGVKD. CDR3 size: 14 residues. J lost 2 bases, V lost 4 bases, and 5 bases had no gene match. CDR3 DNA sequence: TGTGCCATCAGTGGCAGGACAGGTCCCTACGAGCAGTACTTC. Translating it yields CAISGRTGPYEQYF.

This clonotype was found many times. The rearrangement joins TRBV7-9 to TRBJ1-2, with D perhaps TRBD1 (6 bases). This CDR3 is built from 15 residues. The germline V gene has CDR1 SEHNR and CDR2 FQNEAQ (reference sequence). Trimming pared 6 bases from V and 0 bases from J, leaving 14 bases between. CDR3 region: CASRKGGEANYGYTF. The CDR3 coding sequence is TGTGCCAGCAGAAAAGGGGGGGAAGCTAACTATGGCTACACCTTC. The whole variable domain, filled in from reference TRBV7-9 and TRBJ1-2, reads DTGVSQNPRHKITKRGQNVTFRCDPISEHNRLYWYRQTLGQGPEFLTYFQNEAQLEKSRLLSDRFSAERPKGSFSTLEIQRTEQGDSAMYLCASRKGGEANYGYTFGSGTRLTVV.